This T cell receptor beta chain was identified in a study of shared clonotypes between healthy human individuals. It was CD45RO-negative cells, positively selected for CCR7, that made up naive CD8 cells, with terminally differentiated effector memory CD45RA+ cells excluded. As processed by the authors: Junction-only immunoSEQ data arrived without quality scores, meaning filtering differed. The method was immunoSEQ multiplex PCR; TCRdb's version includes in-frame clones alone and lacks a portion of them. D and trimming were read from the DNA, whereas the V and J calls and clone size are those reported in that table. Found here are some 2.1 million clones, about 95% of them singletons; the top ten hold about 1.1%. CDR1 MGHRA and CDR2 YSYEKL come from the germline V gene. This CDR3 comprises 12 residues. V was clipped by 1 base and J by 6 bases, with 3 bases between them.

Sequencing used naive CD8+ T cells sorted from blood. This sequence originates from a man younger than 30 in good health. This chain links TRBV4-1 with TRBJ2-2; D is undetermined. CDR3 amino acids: CASSQVSGELFF. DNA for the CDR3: TGCGCCAGCAGCCAAGTATCCGGGGAGCTGTTTTTT.